This section outlines one T cell receptor (beta chain) sequence together with its context. TCRdb re-analysed the 5' RACE reads in MiXCR, keeping a single row per CDR3 protein. Here the sample spans a few hundred thousand distinct CDR3 sequences, around a tenth being singletons. CDR1 is SQVTM, CDR2 ANQGSEA, per germline. V lost 3 bases, J lost 0 bases, and 5 bases stayed unmatched. The CDR3 runs 16 residues. This specimen comes from a study of identical twins. This same sample was also part of a study on yellow fever vaccine responses in identical twins.

Specimen: PBMCs. This clonotype was sampled from a woman between 18 and 29 years old in good health. The chain employs TRBV29-1 and TRBJ2-1, with TRBD2 identical over 10 bases. The CDR3 loop is CSVDPPSGSSYNEQFF. For the CDR3, the DNA is TGCAGCGTTGACCCCCCTAGCGGGAGCTCCTACAATGAGCAGTTCTTC.